One sample yielded the 20 T cell receptor beta chains listed below, sequenced in a study of blood T cell repertoires in COVID-19. Repertoires were generated with immunoSEQ multiplex PCR, while TCRdb's copy carries only in-frame clones and drops some. This sample has 350,000 or so clones; approximately 86% occur once, and the top ten carry 4% to 5%. The sequencing sample was made of PBMCs or T cells enriched from blood (not recorded which). These TCRs come from a woman aged 40 to 50 with acute COVID-19.

V usage is TRBV3-1 (or the pseudogene TRBV3-2) and J usage is TRBJ2-3; 8 bases align to TRBD2. V shed 5 bases and J 3 bases; nucleotides not matched to a gene: 10. The CDR3 sequence is 16 residues long. Germline V lookup: CDR1 LGHDT, CDR2 YNNKEL (reference sequence). CDR3 amino acids: CASSSQRESWTDTQYF. CDR3 DNA sequence: TGTGCCAGCAGCTCCCAGCGGGAGTCTTGGACAGATACGCAGTATTTT.

The gene calls are TRBV5-1 and TRBJ2-3; 8 positions match TRBD2. The CDR3 sequence is 16 residues long. CDR1 is SGHRS and CDR2 is YFSETQ in the germline V gene. V was pared by 3 bases and J by 2 bases, with 8 bases of the junction left unmatched. CDR3 bases: TGCGCCAGCAGCTCTTCTAGCGGGTTCATCACAGATACGCAGTATTTT. It is translated as CASSSSSGFITDTQYF.

This clone was found once. The V gene is TRBV6-5, the J gene TRBJ1-1; D not resolved. The CDR3 contains 11 residues. CDR1 and CDR2 from the germline V gene are MNHEY and SVGAGI. V was trimmed by 6 bases and J by 5 bases, leaving 7 bases between them. DNA for the CDR3: TGTGCCAGCAGAACCGGGACTGAAGCTTTCTTT. Amino acids: CASRTGTEAFF.

The V and J genes are TRBV5-5 and TRBJ2-1; 9 bases are shared with TRBD1. The V gene end was trimmed by 3 bases and the J gene end by 7 bases; junction bases not matched to a gene: 5. The CDR3 contains 14 residues. Germline CDR1 is SGHKS and CDR2 is YYEKEE (reference sequence). The DNA of the CDR3 is TGTGCCAGCAGCTGGGGACAGGGACTTAATGAGCAGTTCTTC. It translates to CASSWGQGLNEQFF.

V usage is TRBV9 and J usage is TRBJ1-2; D remains ambiguous. The CDR3 is made up of 14 amino acids. From germline, CDR1 is SGDLS and CDR2 YYNGEE. With 3 bases removed from V and 2 bases from J, the gap between germline ends came to 11 bases. The CDR3: CASSDPRGNYGYTF. CDR3 DNA sequence: TGTGCCAGCAGCGACCCCCGGGGAAACTATGGCTACACCTTC.

The rearrangement links TRBV3-1 (or the pseudogene TRBV3-2) to TRBJ2-7, with D maybe TRBD2 (5 bases). Germline loops: CDR1 LGHDT, CDR2 YNNKEL (reference sequence). V lost 4 bases to trimming and J lost 2 bases, with 12 bases between them. CDR3 length: 14 residues. Written as DNA, the CDR3 is TGTGCCAGCAGCCTTAGTCCGGAGGCCTACGAGCAGTACTTC. Encoded protein: CASSLSPEAYEQYF.

This rearrangement joins TRBV3-1 (or the pseudogene TRBV3-2) to TRBJ2-5, with 10 nucleotides matching TRBD1. The CDR3 loop spans 15 amino acids. Germline V gene lookup returns CDR1 LGHDT and CDR2 YNNKEL (reference sequence). Trimming cost V 0 bases and J 4 bases; bases outside gene matches: 2. The CDR3 is CASSQEDRGRETQYF. The CDR3 region has the DNA TGTGCCAGCAGCCAAGAGGACAGGGGGAGAGAGACCCAGTACTTC.

The rearrangement joins TRBV9 to TRBJ1-2; D is ambiguous. Per germline, CDR1 SGDLS and CDR2 YYNGEE. The CDR3 covers 15 residues. Trimming took 5 bases from V and 1 from J, leaving 15 bases between them. CDR3 DNA sequence: TGTGCCAGCAGGGGCCCGAGAGGGAATAACTATGGCTACACCTTC. This gives the protein CASRGPRGNNYGYTF.

This clone was found a few times. The chain recombines TRBV18 with TRBJ1-1, with D possibly matching TRBD1 (6 bases). CDR1 is KGHSH, CDR2 LQKENI, per germline. The V end lost 1 base, the J end lost 1 base, and 7 bases lay between the germline ends. This CDR3 has 14 residues. The CDR3 loop is CASSPLGQNTEAFF. CDR3 bases: TGTGCCAGCTCACCACTGGGACAGAACACTGAAGCTTTCTTT.

The chain recombines TRBV4-2 with TRBJ1-6; TRBD1 matches at 9 bases. After removal of 6 bases from V and 8 bases from J, the junction contained 5 bases not matched to a gene. The germline V gene encodes CDR1 LGHNA and CDR2 YNFKEQ. The CDR3 has 14 amino acids. CDR3 in DNA: TGTGCCAGCAGGGAGGGACAGGGCGATTCACCCCTCCACTTT. Amino acids: CASREGQGDSPLHF.

This chain uses TRBV29-1 with TRBJ2-2; D might be TRBD1 (6 bases). Germline-derived CDR1 and CDR2 are SQVTM and ANQGSEA. V was cut by 4 bases and J by 4 bases, with 13 bases left in between. The CDR3 spans 14 residues. In DNA form, the CDR3 reads TGCAGCGTTGGGACAGACCTAGTCACCGGGGAGCTGTTTTTT. As protein: CSVGTDLVTGELFF.

This sequence joins TRBV2 and TRBJ1-4, with a tentative D call TRBD1 (6 bases). The germline V and J ends were trimmed by 6 bases and 5 bases, with 16 bases remaining between them. CDR1 and CDR2 from the germline V gene are SNHLY and FYNNEI. The CDR3 has 15 residues. The DNA for the CDR3 is TGTGCCAGCAGCGCGACAGGCGTTCAAAATGAAAAACTGTTTTTT. Amino acid sequence: CASSATGVQNEKLFF.

The gene calls are TRBV7-2 and TRBJ1-2; TRBD1 matches at 10 bases. The J segment lost 2 bases and the V segment lost 5 bases, leaving 5 bases of the junction unmatched. The CDR3 totals 15 residues. Germline CDR1 is SGHTA and CDR2 is FQGNSA. In nucleotides, the CDR3 is TGTGCCAGCAGCCCCGGGGGACAGGGGAACTATGGCTACACCTTC. It is translated as CASSPGGQGNYGYTF.

The chain couples TRBV18 to TRBJ1-6; 7 bases are shared with TRBD1. CDR3 size: 15 residues. CDR1 and CDR2 from the germline V gene are KGHSH and LQKENI. The ends lost 1 base at V and 9 bases at J; junction bases unmatched: 6. The CDR3 protein is CASSPQTGLSSPLHF. As DNA, the CDR3 is TGTGCCAGCTCACCACAGACAGGGCTGTCTTCACCCCTCCACTTT.

The CDR3 sequence is CASSESGGFEAFF. In nucleotides, the CDR3 is TGCGCCAGCAGTGAGTCGGGAGGGTTTGAAGCTTTCTTT. The chain links TRBV10-1 to TRBJ1-1; D is unclear. V lost 0 bases and J 7 bases, leaving 9 bases between the germline ends. This CDR3 is 13 amino acids long. Germline V gene lookup returns CDR1 WNHNN and CDR2 SYGVQD (reference sequence).

This rearrangement joins TRBV27 to TRBJ1-1, with TRBD1 matching over 10 bases. The CDR3 totals 16 residues. Germline V CDR1 and CDR2: MNHEY, SMNVEV (reference sequence). The trim removed 4 bases at V and 6 bases at J, leaving 11 bases unmatched. As DNA, the CDR3 is TGTGCCAGCAGTTCTCGATTCGGGACAGGGGCCGCTGAAGCTTTCTTT. Its protein is CASSSRFGTGAAEAFF.

The chain carries TRBV6-4 and TRBJ1-1; D unclear. V was pared by 3 bases and J by 4 bases, with 9 bases between. CDR3 length: 13 amino acids. Germline V gene sequence: CDR1 MRHNA, CDR2 SNTAGT. CDR3 sequence (DNA): TGTGCCAGCAGTGAAGCCCGGGGCACTGAAGCTTTCTTT. It specifies CASSEARGTEAFF.

This clone was observed a single time. This chain connects TRBV3-1 (or the pseudogene TRBV3-2) to TRBJ2-3; 7 positions agree with TRBD2. The CDR3 is made up of 15 amino acids. The germline V gene has CDR1 LGHDT and CDR2 YNNKEL (reference sequence). V lost 4 bases to trimming and J lost 1 base; unmatched junction nucleotides: 5. This CDR3 reads CASSPNAGGTDTQYF. CDR3 nucleotides: TGTGCCAGCAGCCCCAACGCGGGGGGCACAGATACGCAGTATTTT.

CDR3: CSVGLAGNTGELFF. The CDR3 DNA sequence: TGCAGCGTTGGACTAGCGGGTAACACCGGGGAGCTGTTTTTT. The V gene is TRBV29-1, the J gene TRBJ2-2, with 10 nucleotides matching TRBD2. The CDR3 contains 14 residues. Per germline, CDR1 SQVTM and CDR2 ANQGSEA. J gave up 2 bases and V 4 bases, and 1 base lay outside the gene matches.

The chain employs TRBV19 and TRBJ1-5; a possible D gene is TRBD1 (6 bases). V was shortened by 3 bases and J by 6 bases, with 12 bases between the two germline ends. In germline, CDR1 is LNHDA, CDR2 SQIVND (reference sequence). This CDR3 is built from 14 residues. CDR3 region: CASSITGLVQPQHF. The DNA for the CDR3 is TGTGCCAGTAGTATCACAGGGTTGGTTCAGCCCCAGCATTTT.